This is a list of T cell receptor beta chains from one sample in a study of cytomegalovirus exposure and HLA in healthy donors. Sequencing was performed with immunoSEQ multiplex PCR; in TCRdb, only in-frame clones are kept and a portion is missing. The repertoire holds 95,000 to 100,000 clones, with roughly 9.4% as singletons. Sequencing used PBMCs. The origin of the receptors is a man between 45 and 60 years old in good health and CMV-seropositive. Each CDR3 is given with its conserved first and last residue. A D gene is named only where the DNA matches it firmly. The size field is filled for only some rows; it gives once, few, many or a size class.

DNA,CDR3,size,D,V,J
TGCGCCAGCAGCGTTAGACTGCAGGGGGCGAGGGAGACCCAGTACTTC,CASSVRLQGARETQYF,.,TRBD1,TRBV5-1,TRBJ2-5
TGCAGCGTGGCGGCGATAGCGGGAGGACCCTACGAGCAGTACTTC,CSVAAIAGGPYEQYF,few,TRBD2,TRBV29-1,TRBJ2-7
TGCGCCAGCAGCTTGCTGTTAGGGGGCTCTGAAGCTTTCTTT,CASSLLLGGSEAFF,few,TRBD1,TRBV5-1,TRBJ1-1
TGTGCCAGCAGGTCACTAGCGGGAGGGTACGAGCAGTACTTC,CASRSLAGGYEQYF,few,TRBD2,TRBV5-6,TRBJ2-7
TGTGCCTGGAGTGGACTAGGCGAGGAGTTCTTC,CAWSGLGEEFF,.,.,TRBV30,TRBJ2-1
TGTGCCAGCAGCCGAGGGCCAGGGACTTGGCAGCCCCAGCATTTT,CASSRGPGTWQPQHF,.,.,TRBV28,TRBJ1-5
TGTGCCAGTAGTACCACGGGACAGTACAATGAGCAGTTCTTC,CASSTTGQYNEQFF,once,TRBD1,TRBV19,TRBJ2-1
TGTGCCAGCAGTTTTTTCGGGGCGCGGGGTGAGCAGTTCTTC,CASSFFGARGEQFF,few,.,TRBV27,TRBJ2-1
TGTGCCAGTAGTATAGCGGCCAGGGTGAACACTGAAGCTTTCTTT,CASSIAARVNTEAFF,few,.,TRBV19,TRBJ1-1
TGTGCCAGCTCACCACGGAGCGGGAGGGGTTCCGGGGAGCTGTTTTTT,CASSPRSGRGSGELFF,few,TRBD2,TRBV18,TRBJ2-2
TGTGCCAGCAGGATCACGGAGAGCACAGATACGCAGTATTTT,CASRITESTDTQYF,few,.,TRBV6-1,TRBJ2-3
TGTGCCAGCAGTGGTCGGGGAGAGAGAGCTTTCTTT,CASSGRGERAFF,many,.,TRBV6-1,TRBJ1-1
TGCGCCAGCAGCTTGGAGGGACTAGCGGTCCAAGAGACCCAGTACTTC,CASSLEGLAVQETQYF,few,TRBD2,TRBV5-1,TRBJ2-5
TGCGCCAGCAGCCAAGATCCAGGGCGAATCTCTGGAAACACCATATATTTT,CASSQDPGRISGNTIYF,few,.,TRBV4-1,TRBJ1-3
TGTGCCTGGAGTGTACCAACTAGCGGAACGAGGGGAGATACGCAGTATTTT,CAWSVPTSGTRGDTQYF,few,TRBD2,TRBV30,TRBJ2-3
TGTGCCAGCATGTCCGTAGGACAGGGAAACGAGCAGTACTTC,CASMSVGQGNEQYF,.,TRBD1,TRBV27,TRBJ2-7
TGTGCCAGCACCCTCGGACTAGGGGGGTCCTACAATGAGCAGTTCTTC,CASTLGLGGSYNEQFF,few,.,TRBV4-2,TRBJ2-1
TGTGCCAGCAGCACGGTAGTTACAGGGGGTGGCGGCTATGGGTACACCTTC,CASSTVVTGGGGYGYTF,.,TRBD1,TRBV5-4,TRBJ1-2
TGTGCCAGCAGTTTATCTGACATCTCCTACGAGCAGTACTTC,CASSLSDISYEQYF,few,.,TRBV27,TRBJ2-7
TGCAGCGTTGGCCAGGGGAATGCCGGGGAGCTGTTTTTT,CSVGQGNAGELFF,.,.,TRBV29-1,TRBJ2-2
TGCAGCGTTGCTAGGGGGAACACTGAAGCTTTCTTT,CSVARGNTEAFF,few,.,TRBV29-1,TRBJ1-1
TGTGCCAGCAGATCAGGGGGGAGGACTGAAGCTTTCTTT,CASRSGGRTEAFF,few,TRBD1,TRBV5-4,TRBJ1-1
TGCGCCAGCAGACAACTAGCGGGGACGAATGAGCAGTTCTTC,CASRQLAGTNEQFF,.,TRBD2,TRBV4-3,TRBJ2-1
TGCGCCAGCAGCCAAGCTTTGGGGACAGGGTTGGTCTACAATGAGCAGTTCTTC,CASSQALGTGLVYNEQFF,.,TRBD1,TRBV4-3,TRBJ2-1
TGTGCCAGCAGGCGGGACAGGGGGCCGGGCGATCAGCCCCAGCATTTT,CASRRDRGPGDQPQHF,.,TRBD1,TRBV28,TRBJ1-5
TGTGCCAGCAGCGAGCGACAGTCCAATTCACCCCTCCACTTT,CASSERQSNSPLHF,few,.,TRBV9,TRBJ1-6
TGTGCCACCAGCAGAGGGGACAGGGGGCGAGGCTATGGCTACACCTTC,CATSRGDRGRGYGYTF,few,TRBD1,TRBV15,TRBJ1-2
TGTGCCTGCAGCCGTCTAGCGGGAGGTTGGGAGCAGTACTTC,CACSRLAGGWEQYF,few,TRBD2,TRBV28,TRBJ2-7
TGTGCCAGCAGCCGGACAGGGGCGGTAGCCGAGCAGTACTTC,CASSRTGAVAEQYF,few,TRBD1,TRBV11-3,TRBJ2-7
TGTGCCAGCAGCTTGGAACTAGCGGGGGGCTTAGAGCAGTTCTTC,CASSLELAGGLEQFF,few,TRBD2,TRBV5-6,TRBJ2-1
TGTGCCAGTAATACCAAAGGGGATCAGCCCCAGCATTTT,CASNTKGDQPQHF,.,.,TRBV19,TRBJ1-5
TGCGCCAGCAGCTCCGGTACTGGGAGCGGGACCCCCAATGAGCAGTTCTTC,CASSSGTGSGTPNEQFF,few,TRBD2,TRBV5-1,TRBJ2-1
TGTGCCAGCAGCTTACAGGGGGACTACGAGCAGTACTTC,CASSLQGDYEQYF,many,TRBD1,TRBV7-9,TRBJ2-7
TGTGCCAGCAGCAGGGGGGGATATGAAGCTTTCTTT,CASSRGGYEAFF,.,.,TRBV7-9,TRBJ1-1
TGTGCCAGTAGTATTTCGGCGGGGGGGTATTACAATGAGCAGTTCTTC,CASSISAGGYYNEQFF,few,TRBD2,TRBV19,TRBJ2-1
TGTGCCAGCAGTAGCCCGGGACAGAACACTGAAGCTTTCTTT,CASSSPGQNTEAFF,few,.,TRBV6-6,TRBJ1-1
TGTGCCTGGAGTGAAAGACCAGGGGGTTCGAGGCCCCAGCATTTT,CAWSERPGGSRPQHF,.,TRBD1,TRBV30,TRBJ1-5
TGTGCCAGCAGCCGACAGGTGGGAAAGACCGGGGAGCTGTTTTTT,CASSRQVGKTGELFF,few,.,TRBV25-1,TRBJ2-2
TGTGCCAGCAGTTATACAGGGCTGGGCTACACCTTC,CASSYTGLGYTF,few,.,TRBV28,TRBJ1-2
TGTGCCAGCAGTTCAACAACTGGGACAGCTAATCAGCCCCAGCATTTT,CASSSTTGTANQPQHF,many,TRBD1,TRBV27,TRBJ1-5
TGTGCCAGCAGCCTCCGGGGGAGCCCCCAGAGGACCCAGTACTTC,CASSLRGSPQRTQYF,few,.,TRBV13,TRBJ2-5
TGCGCCAGCAGCTTGGCCGGGACAGACGCTGGAAACACCATATATTTT,CASSLAGTDAGNTIYF,.,TRBD1,TRBV5-1,TRBJ1-3
TGTGCCAGCAGCCCTAGCGGGCCCTACGAGCAGTACTTC,CASSPSGPYEQYF,few,TRBD2,TRBV2,TRBJ2-7
TGTGCCTGGAGAAGGGGGCCTGCAACTAATGAAAAACTGTTTTTT,CAWRRGPATNEKLFF,few,TRBD1,TRBV30,TRBJ1-4
TGTGCCAGCAGCCTTACTAAGGGACAGTATGGTGGCTACACCTTC,CASSLTKGQYGGYTF,.,TRBD1,TRBV5-4,TRBJ1-2
TGTGCCAGCACGAACAGGCACTATGGCTACACCTTC,CASTNRHYGYTF,few,.,TRBV28,TRBJ1-2
TGTGCCAGCAGCCTACGTAGTGCGGGAGGGTACAATGAGCAGTTCTTC,CASSLRSAGGYNEQFF,few,TRBD2,TRBV27,TRBJ2-1
TGTGCCAGCAGTTTAGACGCTAGCCGAGGCGAGCAGTACTTC,CASSLDASRGEQYF,few,.,TRBV27,TRBJ2-7
TGTGCCAGCAGCCCTATTAGCGGGAACACCGGGGAGCTGTTTTTT,CASSPISGNTGELFF,.,.,TRBV7-2,TRBJ2-2
TGTGCCAGTAGTATACAGAGCCAGGGGGCAGCCTATGGCTACACCTTC,CASSIQSQGAAYGYTF,few,TRBD1,TRBV19,TRBJ1-2